These 22 T cell receptor beta chains were all obtained from the same sample, sequenced in a study of T cells in localized non-small cell lung cancer. TCRdb's copy holds only in-frame clones and misses some; the assay was immunoSEQ multiplex PCR. Of around 80,000 clones detected, about three quarters appear once; the ten largest clones hold over 15%. This sample comprised PBMCs, obtained before any cancer treatment. Every receptor here comes from a man between 40 and 69 years old with stage II squamous cell lung carcinoma.

The CDR3 DNA reads as TGTGCCAGCACCCTTTGGACCGGGGAGCTGTTTTTT. It specifies CASTLWTGELFF. The chain is built from TRBV11-3 and TRBJ2-2; no clear D. This CDR3 is built from 12 residues. CDR1 and CDR2 (germline): SGHNT, YENEEA. V lost 7 bases and J 5 bases, leaving 8 bases between the germline ends.

The rearrangement links TRBV7-2 to TRBJ1-4, with D maybe TRBD1 (5 bases). The length of the CDR3 is 14 residues. CDR1 is SGHTA and CDR2 is FQGNSA in the germline V gene. Deletions cut 5 bases from V and 7 bases from J, with 14 bases between. The CDR3 bases are TGTGCCAGCAGCCCCGGGGGTGGGGGTGAAAAACTGTTTTTT. As protein: CASSPGGGGEKLFF.

The chain has TRBV7-9 and TRBJ1-5; 11 nucleotides align to TRBD1. The V gene end was trimmed by 5 bases and the J gene end by 7 bases; junction bases not matched to a gene: 10. The CDR3 is 16 amino acids. Germline values: CDR1 SEHNR, CDR2 FQNEAQ (reference sequence). The CDR3, as DNA: TGTGCCAGCAGCCCCCCGGACAGGGGGCTTGACCAGCCCCAGCATTTT. Protein product: CASSPPDRGLDQPQHF.

V is TRBV5-1 and J is TRBJ1-2, with D unclear. The V end was cut by 5 bases, the J end by 4 bases, with 9 bases between. The CDR3 covers 12 residues. CDR1 is SGHRS, CDR2 YFSETQ, per germline. The CDR3 bases are TGCGCCAGCAGTACGGACTTCTATGGCTACACCTTC. Its protein is CASSTDFYGYTF.

In its sample, this clone was seen a few times. The gene calls are TRBV2 and TRBJ2-6; unclear D gene. Trimming stripped 2 bases from V and 0 bases from J, with 11 bases between. The CDR3 length is 17 residues. CDR1 is SNHLY and CDR2 is FYNNEI in the germline V gene. The CDR3 sequence: CASSESLATSGANVLTF. CDR3 DNA sequence: TGTGCCAGCAGTGAATCATTGGCTACCTCTGGGGCCAACGTCCTGACTTTC.

The rearrangement uses TRBV9 and TRBJ1-1; 7 bases are a match to TRBD1. V was clipped by 3 bases and J by 3 bases; unmatched bases: 8. The CDR3 is 15 amino acids. Germline values: CDR1 SGDLS, CDR2 YYNGEE. The CDR3 sequence: CASSELEGQYTEAFF. In DNA form, the CDR3 reads TGTGCCAGCAGCGAGCTTGAGGGACAGTACACTGAAGCTTTCTTT. The full variable domain, completed using reference TRBV9 and TRBJ1-1, is DSGVTQTPKHLITATGQRVTLRCSPRSGDLSVYWYQQSLDQGLQFLIQYYNGEERAKGNILERFSAQQFPDLHSELNLSSLELGDSALYFCASSELEGQYTEAFFGQGTRLTVV.

The chain couples TRBV5-4 to TRBJ2-7; weak D call: TRBD2 (6 bases). The CDR3 is 13 amino acids. Trimming removed 1 base from V and 6 bases from J, with 11 bases in between. Per the germline V gene, CDR1 is SGHNT and CDR2 is YYREEE (reference sequence). This chain's CDR3 is CASSLRGIGEQYF. The CDR3 DNA reads TGTGCCAGCAGCTTGCGGGGGATCGGCGAGCAGTACTTC.

This chain links TRBV27 with TRBJ1-2; 10 nucleotides align to TRBD1. V lost 5 bases, J lost 8 bases, and 14 bases stayed unmatched. The CDR3 is 16 residues long. The V gene's germline CDR1 is MNHEY and CDR2 SMNVEV (reference sequence). The CDR3 protein is CASSEGQGSPSWGYTF. CDR3 nucleotide sequence: TGTGCCAGCAGTGAGGGACAGGGGTCCCCATCGTGGGGCTACACCTTC.

The chain couples TRBV9 to TRBJ2-7; 7 bases agree with TRBD2. This CDR3 spans 17 amino acids. Germline V gene data show CDR1 as SGDLS and CDR2 as YYNGEE. After removal of 3 bases from V and 3 bases from J, the junction contained 15 bases not matched to a gene. CDR3 DNA sequence: TGTGCCAGCAGCGCCTTCCCTCGGGGCGGGGGACGCTACGAGCAGTACTTC. Translating it yields CASSAFPRGGGRYEQYF.

This clone was seen just once. V gene TRBV7-9 combines with J gene TRBJ2-3, with TRBD2 as a possible D gene (6 bases). V lost 2 bases to trimming and J lost 4 bases, with 10 bases between them. Germline CDR1 and CDR2: SEHNR and FQNEAQ (reference sequence). This CDR3 region has 14 residues. The CDR3 loop is CASSLPGVPDTQYF. DNA for the CDR3: TGTGCCAGCAGCTTACCGGGGGTGCCAGATACGCAGTATTTT.

V gene TRBV5-1 combines with J gene TRBJ2-5, with a possible D match to TRBD2 (7 bases). Germline V gene lookup returns CDR1 SGHRS and CDR2 YFSETQ. The CDR3 extends over 16 amino acids. V lost 2 bases to trimming and J lost 2 bases, with 16 bases between them. In nucleotides, the CDR3 is TGCGCCAGCAGCTTAGGGTTCGGGGGGCGACAAGAGACCCAGTACTTC. This translates into CASSLGFGGRQETQYF.

This chain joins TRBV20-1 and TRBJ2-7; a possible D gene is TRBD2 (6 bases). Germline V CDR1 and CDR2: DFQATT, SNEGSKA (reference sequence). This CDR3 has 10 amino acids. Trimming took 3 bases from V and 9 from J, leaving 9 bases between them. CDR3 coding DNA: TGCAGTGCTAGGGAGGAGGGGCAGTACTTC. It encodes CSAREEGQYF.

This sequence joins TRBV2 and TRBJ1-2; 10 bases agree with TRBD1. CDR3 length: 15 amino acids. V trimming: 6 bases; J trimming: 6 bases; junction bases outside the gene matches: 10. Germline assignment: CDR1 SNHLY and CDR2 FYNNEI. The CDR3 DNA reads as TGTGCCAGCAGCAGTCCCGGGACAGGGGATGATGGCTACACCTTC. Amino acid sequence: CASSSPGTGDDGYTF.

The V call is TRBV19, the J call TRBJ1-1, with D hard to call. The germline V gene encodes CDR1 LNHDA and CDR2 SQIVND (reference sequence). V lost 4 bases and J 3 bases, leaving 9 bases between the germline ends. The CDR3 has 13 residues. The CDR3 sequence: CASSSPGDTEAFF. The CDR3 DNA reads TGTGCCAGTAGTAGCCCCGGGGACACTGAAGCTTTCTTT.

The rearrangement links TRBV7-3 to TRBJ2-3; D might be TRBD1 (5 bases). Germline assignment: CDR1 SGHTA and CDR2 FQGTGA. V lost 6 bases to trimming and J lost 4 bases, with 17 bases between them. The CDR3 runs to 15 residues. DNA of the CDR3: TGTGCCAGCAGTCGTGGGGCCCTGCTTGCAGATACGCAGTATTTT. Its protein is CASSRGALLADTQYF.

This clone appeared a single time. The chain recombines TRBV7-9 with TRBJ2-7; TRBD1 matches at 10 bases. V was pared by 6 bases and J by 5 bases, with 10 bases of the junction left unmatched. This CDR3 spans 15 amino acids. Per germline, CDR1 SEHNR and CDR2 FQNEAQ (reference sequence). The DNA for the CDR3 is TGTGCCAGCAGAGGCGGGGACAGGGGACCCCACGAGCAGTACTTC. As protein: CASRGGDRGPHEQYF.

The chain joins TRBV27 to TRBJ2-7, with D unresolved. The CDR3 sequence is 16 residues long. Germline CDR1 and CDR2: MNHEY and SMNVEV (reference sequence). V gave up 0 bases and J gave up 2 bases, with 14 bases separating them. CDR3 in amino acids: CASSLSRGRITYEQYF. The CDR3 DNA reads TGTGCCAGCAGTTTATCCCGAGGACGAATTACCTACGAGCAGTACTTC.

This chain connects TRBV7-8 to TRBJ2-3; D tentatively fits TRBD1 or TRBD2 (5 bases each). V was clipped by 3 bases and J by 2 bases, with 15 bases between them. The length of the CDR3 is 16 residues. CDR1 SGHVS and CDR2 FQNEAQ come from the germline V gene. The CDR3: CASSFGAGSVTDTQYF. The CDR3 DNA sequence: TGTGCCAGCAGCTTCGGGGCAGGGTCGGTCACAGATACGCAGTATTTT.

This clone has a single count. J is TRBJ2-1 and V is TRBV7-9; the D gene is possibly TRBD2 (5 bases). Germline assignment: CDR1 SEHNR and CDR2 FQNEAQ (reference sequence). V was clipped by 5 bases and J by 0 bases, with 11 bases between them. The CDR3 spans 15 residues. The CDR3 is CASSIGSPSYNEQFF. In DNA form, the CDR3 reads TGTGCCAGCAGCATTGGGAGTCCCTCCTACAATGAGCAGTTCTTC.

This clone has a single count. The genes are TRBV5-5 and TRBJ2-7, with D possibly matching TRBD2 (5 bases). Trimming removed 0 bases at V and 3 bases at J, with 7 bases between. This CDR3 has 13 amino acids. CDR1 and CDR2 from the germline V gene are SGHKS and YYEKEE (reference sequence). CDR3 nucleotides: TGTGCCAGCAGCTTGGCGAGCGGCTACGAGCAGTACTTC. Protein sequence: CASSLASGYEQYF.

This clone has only a few counts. This chain links TRBV5-1 with TRBJ1-1; D uncertain. V shed 1 base and J shed 1 base, with 8 bases lying between them. CDR1 and CDR2 from the germline V gene are SGHRS and YFSETQ. This CDR3 spans 14 amino acids. CDR3 loop: CASSLSQRNTEAFF. DNA for the CDR3: TGCGCCAGCAGCTTGTCACAGAGGAACACTGAAGCTTTCTTT.

The chain recombines TRBV9 with TRBJ2-7; a weak D match, TRBD2 (6 bases). The CDR3 is 15 amino acids. Per germline, CDR1 SGDLS and CDR2 YYNGEE. V was trimmed by 0 bases and J by 7 bases, leaving 17 bases between them. The CDR3 DNA reads TGTGCCAGCAGCGTAGAAGCAGGCGGCCGGGGGGAGCAGTACTTC. Translating gives CASSVEAGGRGEQYF.